This T cell receptor beta chain came from a study of T cell responses to AZD1222 COVID-19 vaccine (dated by TCRdb to the early 2020s). Study-level background: AZD1222 recipients whose second dose came at about 4 weeks and those whose second dose came at about 12 weeks were combined into one group, since spike-specific TCR depth and breadth did not differ between the two schedules. Trial participants were enrolled by age into subgroups of 18-55, 56-69 and 70-plus years, and about 150, 27 and 61 TCR-sequenced participants, respectively, were included in these subgroups. TCR sequencing covered more than 230 trial participants: approximately 200 given two doses of AZD1222 and 26 given two doses of MenACWY control vaccine.

Concerning this clone itself: Its binding antigen is unknown. Qualities for individual bases were not recorded, and no much larger clone is one base off.

The junction carries 19 bases between V and J, which are trimmed by 5 bases and 1 base respectively. The CDR3 goes from the cysteine to the phenylalanine over 17 residues. Here the CDR3 DNA is all that survives: 51 bases in frame from base 1. Sequences SGHAT (CDR1) and FQNNGV (CDR2) are obtained from the germline V gene. This sample's time point label indicates: baseline before first vaccination. Vaccinee samples were obtained from the UK trials COV001 and COV002, which included a single-blind randomized controlled phase 2/3 trial of AZD1222 (ChAdOx1 nCoV-19) in healthy adults. For TCRbeta chain sequencing, PBMC samples were collected from trial participants at day 0 and at day 28 after the second dose. The CDR3 regions of human TCRbeta chains were subjected to immunosequencing. In the authors' own workflow: Repertoire TCRs were matched against a reference library of SARS-CoV-2-specific TCRs generated with the MIRA antigen-specificity platform. Breadth was defined as the fraction of unique TCRs that were SARS-CoV-2-associated. Depth was defined as the fraction of total T cells that were SARS-CoV-2-associated. Using the MIRA data, every spike-specific TCR was mapped to the spike region that the TCR reacted to and assigned to either a CD4 or a CD8 class. Log10-transformed breadth and depth values were compared by one-way ANOVA with Sidak's multiple comparisons tests. TCRdb's version of the immuneACCESS table is confined to in-frame rearrangements and falls short of the full clone set. An unresolved V gene accounts for under half of the shortfall where checked; the remainder is of unknown origin. Clone size and the V and J calls come from that table; the DNA yielded D and trimming. This sample has tens of thousands of clones in its table, and roughly 90% of those were observed once. Of the sample, 4.9% is held by the ten largest clones.

Results the study describes overall, beyond this receptor: After two AZD1222 doses, spike-specific TCR breadth and depth were significantly higher than at day 0 and than in MenACWY recipients. Reportedly, close to half of the unique spike-specific TCRs recognized epitopes lying outside the regions that are mutated in the B.1.351 and B.1.1.7 variants. Conclusions about previously exposed vaccinees were limited because only 6 or 7 AZD1222 recipients were SARS-CoV-2 seropositive at baseline. Most participants were white British and females outnumbered males, and the authors suggested that clonal diversity may have been underestimated. CD4 TCRs associated with the vaccine covered the entire spike protein, and the dominant responses were in regions 160-218 and 743-854. In the small 56-69-year group, the increase in depth fell short of significance, most likely because of low power. Because no samples from the day 14 peak response were available, repertoires could be characterized only after the peak T cell response.

The clonotype originates from an adult in good health. This sequence uses TRBV11-2 and TRBJ2-3; TRBD2 is perhaps the D gene, given 6 matching bases. The sample here was peripheral blood, taken on day 0 of AZD1222 vaccination. The sequence in DNA is TGTGCCAGCAGCGACCCTGGGACTCCCATCCGCACAGATACGCAGTATTTT. It translates to CASSDPGTPIRTDTQYF.